This TCR beta chain was found in a study of blood T cell repertoires in COVID-19. Adults between about 18 and 89 years of age took part from fewer than 30 US areas. Researchers sorted participants into cohorts using their self-reported clinical history. Participants classified as exposed had met a COVID-19 case within 2 weeks before study entry. In the original analysis: Reference gene primer amplification yielded estimated nucleated cell counts. The table came from immunoSEQ multiplex PCR; TCRdb's copy has only in-frame clones and leaves some out. That table is the source of V, J and clone size, and D and trimming were worked out from the DNA. The data hold a few hundred thousand clones, with roughly 92% observed a single time. Trimming removed 7 bases from V and 2 bases from J, with 12 bases in between. The CDR3 spans 14 residues.

The TCR originated in a woman aged 40 to 49 who had been exposed to COVID-19. The sequencing input was PBMCs or T cells enriched from blood (not recorded which). V gene TRBV5-3 combines with J gene TRBJ2-2; TRBD2 might be the D (6 bases). TRBV5-3 is an ORF; its function is uncertain. As DNA, the CDR3 is TGTGCCAGAGTCAGCGGGCCCAACACCGGGGAGCTGTTTTTT. It is translated as CARVSGPNTGELFF.